The 5 T cell receptor beta chains listed next were all sequenced from one sample in a study of blood T cell repertoires in COVID-19. Sequencing was performed with immunoSEQ multiplex PCR; in TCRdb, only in-frame clones are kept and a portion is missing. This table holds approximately 160,000 clones, around four fifths found once. The sample consisted of peripheral blood. These receptors all stem from a man in his 70s with acute or convalescent COVID-19.

This sequence joins TRBV27 and TRBJ2-7; no reliable D call. V lost 4 bases, J lost 0 bases, and 10 bases lay in between. The CDR3 is made up of 14 amino acids. Germline V lookup: CDR1 MNHEY, CDR2 SMNVEV (reference sequence). The CDR3 is CASSSQILSYEQYF. CDR3 bases: TGTGCCAGCAGTTCTCAGATCCTCTCCTACGAGCAGTACTTC.

This clone was counted a few times. The rearrangement uses TRBV5-8 and TRBJ1-2; possibly TRBD1 for D (6 bases). Per the germline V gene, CDR1 is SGHTS and CDR2 is YDEGEE. The germline V and J ends were trimmed by 7 bases and 4 bases, with 14 bases remaining between them. This CDR3 has 13 amino acids. The CDR3 loop is CASGQLLGYGYTF. CDR3 coding DNA: TGTGCCAGCGGACAGTTATTGGGCTATGGCTACACCTTC.

The genes are TRBV5-8 and TRBJ1-5, with 10 bases that match TRBD1. In germline, CDR1 is SGHTS, CDR2 YDEGEE. V dropped 4 bases and J dropped 5; count of bases not matched to a gene: 6. This CDR3 comprises 15 residues. CDR3 sequence: CASSLGTGVYQPQHF. The DNA of the CDR3 is TGTGCCAGCAGCCTCGGGACAGGGGTTTATCAGCCCCAGCATTTT.

V usage is TRBV7-6 and J usage is TRBJ2-3; TRBD2 matches at 11 bases. The germline gives CDR1 SGHVS, CDR2 FNYEAQ. Germline trimming cut 5 bases from V and 5 bases from J; bases unmatched to any gene: 9. The CDR3 consists of 16 residues. In nucleotides, the CDR3 is TGTGCCAGCAGCCCTTTAGCGGGGGGGCTTGGAGATACGCAGTATTTT. This gives the protein CASSPLAGGLGDTQYF.

The rearrangement joins TRBV30 to TRBJ1-1; D gene ambiguous. The germline V gene has CDR1 GTSNPN and CDR2 SVGIG (reference sequence). The CDR3 runs to 11 residues. V shed 4 bases and J shed 1 base, with 4 bases lying between them. The CDR3 spells CAWNRNTEAFF. The CDR3 DNA reads TGTGCCTGGAACAGGAACACTGAAGCTTTCTTT.